This T cell receptor (beta chain) was observed in a study of blood T cell repertoires in COVID-19. For the study at large: Samples came from the United States, Italy and Spain, spanning acute and convalescent COVID-19.

Germline values: CDR1 SGHAT, CDR2 FQNNGV. Trimming removed 3 bases from V and 1 base from J; junction bases left unmatched: 0. The CDR3 covers 14 residues. Sequenced by immunoSEQ multiplex PCR; TCRdb stores in-frame clones only, minus some. The sample gives about 140,000 clones, approximately 85% of which show up once; over 1.5% is in the top ten. What was sequenced was peripheral blood. J is TRBJ1-3 and V is TRBV11-2; 7 positions match TRBD1. This sequence was found in a man in his sixties or seventies with acute or convalescent COVID-19. The CDR3 DNA sequence: TGTGCCAGCAGCTTGGGACAGTCTGGAAACACCATATATTTT. It codes for CASSLGQSGNTIYF.